This T cell receptor beta chain stems from a study of brain T cells in children with intractable seizures. Sequenced by immunoSEQ multiplex PCR; TCRdb stores in-frame clones only, minus some. The data hold about 350,000 clones, with nearly 95% observed a single time. V lost 5 bases and J lost 4, with 14 bases in between. The CDR3 consists of 14 residues. Germline V CDR1 and CDR2: MNHEY, SMNVEV (reference sequence). Time point: blood from clinic visit 5 months post-surgery; TSC patient then seizure free. The input for sequencing was peripheral blood, taken approximately 5 months after surgery. The gene calls are TRBV27 and TRBJ1-1; tentative D call: TRBD1 (5 bases). The TCR was taken from a boy under two years old with tuberous sclerosis and intractable seizures. In nucleotides, the CDR3 is TGTGCCAGCAGTGAAAGGGACCCAGCCACTGAAGCTTTCTTT. As protein: CASSERDPATEAFF.